The present TCR beta chain was sequenced within a study of control samples from healthy donors and cancer patients. Repertoires were generated with immunoSEQ multiplex PCR, while TCRdb's copy carries only in-frame clones and drops some. The sample includes roughly 130,000 clones, about 94% of them seen just once. Germline CDR1 reads MNHEY; CDR2 reads SMNVEV (reference sequence). The trim removed 3 bases at V and 2 bases at J, leaving 2 bases unmatched. This CDR3 region has 14 residues. The chain employs TRBV27 and TRBJ1-2, with TRBD1 identical over 8 bases. Sequenced: PBMCs. This receptor was identified in a man in his 60s with colorectal cancer. CDR3 region: CASSFGQGNYGYTF. The CDR3 DNA reads as TGTGCCAGCAGTTTCGGACAGGGCAACTATGGCTACACCTTC.